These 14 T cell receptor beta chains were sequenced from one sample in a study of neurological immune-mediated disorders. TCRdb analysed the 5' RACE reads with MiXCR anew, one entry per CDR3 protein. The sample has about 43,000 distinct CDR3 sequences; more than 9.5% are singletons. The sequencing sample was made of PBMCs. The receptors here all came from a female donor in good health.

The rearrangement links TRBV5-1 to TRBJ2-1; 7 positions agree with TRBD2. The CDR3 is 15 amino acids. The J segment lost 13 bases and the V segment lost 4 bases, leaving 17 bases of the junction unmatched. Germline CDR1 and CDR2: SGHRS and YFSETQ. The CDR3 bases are TGCGCCAGCAGCCCCCCGGGAGGTCTAAATTGGTATCAGTTCTTC. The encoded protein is CASSPPGGLNWYQFF.

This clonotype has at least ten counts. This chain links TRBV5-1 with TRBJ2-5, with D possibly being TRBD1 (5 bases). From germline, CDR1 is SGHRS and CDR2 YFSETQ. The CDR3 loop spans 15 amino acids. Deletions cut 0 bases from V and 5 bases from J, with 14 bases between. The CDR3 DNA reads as TGCGCCAGCAGCTTGGCAGGGATCCAAAGGGAGACCCAGTACTTC. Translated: CASSLAGIQRETQYF.

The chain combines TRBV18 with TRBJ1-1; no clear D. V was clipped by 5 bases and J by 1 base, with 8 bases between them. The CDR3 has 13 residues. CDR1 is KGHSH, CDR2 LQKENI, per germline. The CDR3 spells CASSMDGNTEAFF. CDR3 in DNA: TGTGCCAGCTCAATGGACGGGAACACTGAAGCTTTCTTT.

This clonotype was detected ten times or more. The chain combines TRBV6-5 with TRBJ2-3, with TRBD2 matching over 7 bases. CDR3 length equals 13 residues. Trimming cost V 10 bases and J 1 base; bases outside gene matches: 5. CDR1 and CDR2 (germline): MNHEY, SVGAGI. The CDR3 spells CAISRGGTDTQYF. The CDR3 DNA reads TGTGCCATAAGCCGGGGGGGCACAGATACGCAGTATTTT.

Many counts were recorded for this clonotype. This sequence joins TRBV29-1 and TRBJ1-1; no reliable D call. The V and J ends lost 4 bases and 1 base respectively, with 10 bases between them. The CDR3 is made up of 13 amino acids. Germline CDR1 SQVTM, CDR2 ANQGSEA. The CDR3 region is CSVVRGQNTEAFF. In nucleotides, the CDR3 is TGCAGCGTTGTACGCGGGCAGAACACTGAAGCTTTCTTT.

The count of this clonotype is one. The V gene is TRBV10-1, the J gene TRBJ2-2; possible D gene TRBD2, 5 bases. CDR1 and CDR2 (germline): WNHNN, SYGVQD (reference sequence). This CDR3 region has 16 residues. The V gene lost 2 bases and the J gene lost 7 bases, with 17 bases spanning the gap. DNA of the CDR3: TGCGCCAGCAGTGAGGCAAAGCGGATGGCTCTCGGGGAGCTGTTTTTT. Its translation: CASSEAKRMALGELFF.

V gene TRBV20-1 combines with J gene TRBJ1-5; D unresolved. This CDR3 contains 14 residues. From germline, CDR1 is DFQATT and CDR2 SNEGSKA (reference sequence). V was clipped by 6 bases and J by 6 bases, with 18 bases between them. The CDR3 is CSASSGTPPQPQHF. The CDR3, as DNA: TGCAGTGCCTCCTCCGGTACACCCCCTCAGCCCCAGCATTTT.

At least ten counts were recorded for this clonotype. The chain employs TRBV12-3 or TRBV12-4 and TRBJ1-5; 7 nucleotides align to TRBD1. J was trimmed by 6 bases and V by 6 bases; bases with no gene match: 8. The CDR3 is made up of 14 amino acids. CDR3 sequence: CASSYQGVVQPQHF. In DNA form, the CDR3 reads TGTGCCAGCAGCTACCAGGGGGTGGTTCAGCCCCAGCATTTT.

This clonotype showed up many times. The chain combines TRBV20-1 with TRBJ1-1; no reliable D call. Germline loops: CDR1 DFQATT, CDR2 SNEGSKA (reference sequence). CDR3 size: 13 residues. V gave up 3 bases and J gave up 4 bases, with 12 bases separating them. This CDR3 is CSASLDGVTEAFF. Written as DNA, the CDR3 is TGCAGTGCTAGCTTGGACGGGGTCACTGAAGCTTTCTTT.

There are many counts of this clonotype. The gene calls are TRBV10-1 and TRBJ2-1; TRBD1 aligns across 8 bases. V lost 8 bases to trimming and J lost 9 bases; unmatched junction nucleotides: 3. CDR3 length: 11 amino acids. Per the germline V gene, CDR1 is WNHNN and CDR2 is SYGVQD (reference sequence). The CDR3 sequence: CASSDRGEQFF. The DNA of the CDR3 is TGCGCCAGCTCAGACAGGGGTGAGCAGTTCTTC.

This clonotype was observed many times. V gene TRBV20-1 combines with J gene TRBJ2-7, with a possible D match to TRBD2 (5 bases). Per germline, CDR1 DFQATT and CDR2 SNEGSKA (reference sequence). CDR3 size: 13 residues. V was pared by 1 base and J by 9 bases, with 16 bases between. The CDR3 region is CSARAEGSGGQYF. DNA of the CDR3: TGCAGTGCTAGAGCTGAAGGGAGCGGAGGGCAGTACTTC.

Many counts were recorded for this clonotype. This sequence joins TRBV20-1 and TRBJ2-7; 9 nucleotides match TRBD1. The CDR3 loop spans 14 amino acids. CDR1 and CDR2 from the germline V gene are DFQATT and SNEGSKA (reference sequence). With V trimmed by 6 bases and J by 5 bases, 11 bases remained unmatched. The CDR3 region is CSAGGGTGMNEQYF. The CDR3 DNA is TGCAGTGCGGGAGGCGGGACAGGGATGAACGAGCAGTACTTC.

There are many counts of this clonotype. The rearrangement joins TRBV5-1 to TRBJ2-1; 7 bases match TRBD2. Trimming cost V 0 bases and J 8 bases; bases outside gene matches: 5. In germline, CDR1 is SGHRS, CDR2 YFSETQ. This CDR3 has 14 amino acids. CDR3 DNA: TGCGCCAGCAGCTTGGCGGGGGGTGTGGATGAGCAGTTCTTC. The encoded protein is CASSLAGGVDEQFF.

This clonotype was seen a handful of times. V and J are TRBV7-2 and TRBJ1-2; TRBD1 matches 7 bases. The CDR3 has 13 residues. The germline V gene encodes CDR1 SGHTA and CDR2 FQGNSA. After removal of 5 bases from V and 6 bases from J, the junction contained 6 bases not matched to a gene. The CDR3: CASSTDRLNGYTF. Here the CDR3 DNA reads TGTGCCAGCAGCACGGACAGGTTAAATGGCTACACCTTC.